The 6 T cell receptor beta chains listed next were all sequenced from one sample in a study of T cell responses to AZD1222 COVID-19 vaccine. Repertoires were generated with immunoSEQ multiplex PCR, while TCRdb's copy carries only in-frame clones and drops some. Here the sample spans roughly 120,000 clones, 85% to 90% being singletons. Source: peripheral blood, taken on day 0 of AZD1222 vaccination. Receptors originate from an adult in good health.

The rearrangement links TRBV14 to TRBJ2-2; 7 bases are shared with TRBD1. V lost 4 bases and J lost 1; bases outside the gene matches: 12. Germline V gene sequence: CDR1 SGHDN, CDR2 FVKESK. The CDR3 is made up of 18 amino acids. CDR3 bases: TGTGCCAGCAGCCCCCGGACAGGTTTTTTGGTGAACACCGGGGAGCTGTTTTTT. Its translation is CASSPRTGFLVNTGELFF.

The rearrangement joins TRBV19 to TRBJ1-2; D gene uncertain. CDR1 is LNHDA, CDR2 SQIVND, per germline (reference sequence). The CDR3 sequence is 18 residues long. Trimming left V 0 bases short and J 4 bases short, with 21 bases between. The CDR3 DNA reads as TGTGCCAGTAGTATAGATCTATCGACGGGAGGCCTGAGCTATGGCTACACCTTC. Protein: CASSIDLSTGGLSYGYTF.

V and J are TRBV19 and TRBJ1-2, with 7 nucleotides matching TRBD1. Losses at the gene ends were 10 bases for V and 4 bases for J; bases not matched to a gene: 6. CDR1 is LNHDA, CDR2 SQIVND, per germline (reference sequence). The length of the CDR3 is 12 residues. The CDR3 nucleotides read TGTGCCACCCCGACAGGGCCCTATGGCTACACCTTC. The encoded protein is CATPTGPYGYTF.

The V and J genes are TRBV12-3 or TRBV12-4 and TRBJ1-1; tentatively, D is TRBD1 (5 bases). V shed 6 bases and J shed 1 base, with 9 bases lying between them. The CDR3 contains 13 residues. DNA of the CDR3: TGTGCCAGCAGAGGGGTTTCGAACACTGAAGCTTTCTTT. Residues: CASRGVSNTEAFF.

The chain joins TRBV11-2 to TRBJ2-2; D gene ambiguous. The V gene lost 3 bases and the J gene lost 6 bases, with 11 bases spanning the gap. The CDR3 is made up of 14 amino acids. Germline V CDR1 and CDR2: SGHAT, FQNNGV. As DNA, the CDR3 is TGTGCCAGCAGCTTTATAGTATCGGCCGGGGAGCTGTTTTTT. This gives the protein CASSFIVSAGELFF.

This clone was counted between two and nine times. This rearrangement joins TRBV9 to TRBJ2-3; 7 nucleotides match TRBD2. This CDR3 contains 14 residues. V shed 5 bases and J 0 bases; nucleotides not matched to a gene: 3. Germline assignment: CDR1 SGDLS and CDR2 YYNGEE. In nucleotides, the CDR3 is TGTGCCAGCAGAAGCGGGGCCAGCACAGATACGCAGTATTTT. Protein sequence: CASRSGASTDTQYF.